These T cell receptor beta chains were read from a single sample in a study of T cells in Graves' hyperthyroidism and ophthalmopathy. MiXCR was run by TCRdb on the multiplex PCR reads, yielding one entry per CDR3 protein. The profile covers 250,000 to 300,000 distinct CDR3 sequences, with approximately 18% appearing a single time and under 40% taken by the ten largest. Sequenced sample: blood. All receptors come from a man aged 45 to 65 with Graves' ophthalmopathy. The CDR3 runs from the conserved cysteine through the conserved F or W. Fields, in order: J gene, V gene, D gene, clone size, CDR3 DNA, CDR3 protein. D genes are given only for firm matches. Only part of the rows carry a size: once, few, many, or a class if the clone is expanded.

TRBJ1-4 | TRBV28 | - | - | TGTGCCAGCAGTTTATCGGAGGGTCGGAATGAAAAACTGTTTTTT | CASSLSEGRNEKLFF
TRBJ2-3 | TRBV7-8 | TRBD1 | many | TGTGCCAGCAGCTTAAGACAGGGTAGCACAGATACGCAGTATTTT | CASSLRQGSTDTQYF
TRBJ1-3 | TRBV6-4 | - | - | TGTGCCAGCAGTGACGGACTAGCGGTGAATTTT | CASSDGLAVNF
TRBJ2-7 | TRBV9 | - | many | TGTGCCAGCAGCGTAGAGGTCGAGGGGGGGATCGGGGAGCAGTACTTC | CASSVEVEGGIGEQYF
TRBJ2-1 | TRBV24-1 | TRBD1 | many | TGTGCCACCAGTGATTTTGGGCAGGGGGCTAATGAGCAGTTCTTC | CATSDFGQGANEQFF
TRBJ1-2 | TRBV20-1 | TRBD1 | many | TGCAGTGCTACGACGGGACAGGGGAACTATGGCTACACCTTC | CSATTGQGNYGYTF
TRBJ2-1 | TRBV18 | - | many | TGTGCCAGCTCGCCGCTTGGTAGCGGATACTCCTACAATGAGCAGTTCTTC | CASSPLGSGYSYNEQFF
TRBJ1-2 | TRBV14 | TRBD1 | many | TGTGCCAGCAGCTCAGCACAGGGGAGGTATGGCTACACCTTC | CASSSAQGRYGYTF
TRBJ2-7 | TRBV20-1 | TRBD1 | - | TGCAGTGCTAGAGTGATCCTAACCGGGACAGGCCTCTCCTACGAGCAGTACTTC | CSARVILTGTGLSYEQYF
TRBJ2-7 | TRBV20-1 | - | - | TGCAGTGCACCTAACAGGGCTCTTAGCTCCTACGAGCAGTACTTC | CSAPNRALSSYEQYF
TRBJ1-1 | TRBV3-1 | - | - | TGTGCCAGCAGCCCCGGGGGCAAGACTGAAGCTTTCTTT | CASSPGGKTEAFF
TRBJ1-1 | TRBV6-5 | - | many | TGTGCCAGCAGTTACTCGTCGGGGGCGAACACTGAAGCTTTCTTT | CASSYSSGANTEAFF
TRBJ2-3 | TRBV28 | - | - | TGTGCCAGCCGGTGGGCCGCCCAGGGTACGCAGTATTTT | CASRWAAQGTQYF
TRBJ2-7 | TRBV28 | - | few | TGTGCCAGCAGGGAGCCCGGAAGCTACGAGCAGTACTTC | CASREPGSYEQYF
TRBJ2-1 | TRBV6-1 | - | - | TGTGCCAGCACCCGAACCGGGACCCTAGGCTTGTTCTTC | CASTRTGTLGLFF
TRBJ2-2 | TRBV27 | - | - | TGTGCCAGCAGTACACAGCTGCAGGGGGACTCCGGGGAGCTGTTTTTT | CASSTQLQGDSGELFF
TRBJ1-1 | TRBV28 | - | many | TGTGCCAGCAGTTTAGGCAGGAACACTGAAGCTTTCTTT | CASSLGRNTEAFF
TRBJ2-5 | TRBV3-1 | - | many | TGTGCCAGCAGCCAAGGTTGGGCCACGGGGACCCAGTACTTC | CASSQGWATGTQYF
TRBJ2-5 | TRBV12-3/TRBV12-4 | TRBD2 | many | TGTGCCAGCAGTTTATTCAGACTAGCGGGAGCCGGGAGTGATGAGACCCAGTACTTC | CASSLFRLAGAGSDETQYF
TRBJ2-2 | TRBV7-3 | - | many | TGTGCCAGCAGCTTGTACCAGGGGACCGGGGAGCTGTTTTTT | CASSLYQGTGELFF
TRBJ2-1 | TRBV7-3 | - | many | TGTGCCAGCAGCCCAAGGACGAACCACAATGAGCAGTTCTTC | CASSPRTNHNEQFF
TRBJ2-1 | TRBV11-2 | TRBD1 | many | TGTGCCAGCAGTGACAGGGATGAGCAGTTCTTC | CASSDRDEQFF
TRBJ2-3 | TRBV2 | TRBD1 | many | TGTGCCAGCCTACAGGGGGCTAACCTTATTAGCACAGATACGCAGTATTTT | CASLQGANLISTDTQYF
TRBJ2-2 | TRBV24-1 | - | - | TGTGCCACCAGTGCTCACGCGAACACCGGGGAGCTGTTTTTT | CATSAHANTGELFF
TRBJ1-1 | TRBV28 | TRBD1 | many | TGTGCCAGCAGATTATCCGGGACAGTGAACACTGAAGCTTTCTTT | CASRLSGTVNTEAFF
TRBJ2-5 | TRBV24-1 | TRBD1 | - | TGTGCCACCAGTACAGGGGTCATGGAGACCCAGTACTTC | CATSTGVMETQYF
TRBJ1-5 | TRBV6-1 | - | many | TGTGCCAGCAGGAGACAGGGCAATCAGCCCCAGCATTTT | CASRRQGNQPQHF
TRBJ1-3 | TRBV30 | TRBD1 | many | TGTGCCTGGAGACCGGGACAGCTAAACCCTCTGGGGAACACCATATATTTT | CAWRPGQLNPLGNTIYF
TRBJ1-2 | TRBV2 | - | - | TGTGCCAGCAGTGTGCTAGGGGGGGACTATGGCTACACCTTC | CASSVLGGDYGYTF
TRBJ2-5 | TRBV29-1 | - | - | TGCAGCGGACGACTAGGGGAGACCCAGTACTTC | CSGRLGETQYF
TRBJ1-1 | TRBV5-1 | - | - | TGCGCCAGCAGCCCCTTTCCAGGACCGAACACTGAAGCTTTCTTT | CASSPFPGPNTEAFF
TRBJ2-7 | TRBV20-1 | TRBD2 | many | TGCAGTGCTAGAAGGCTAGCGGGATCCTACGAGCAGTACTTC | CSARRLAGSYEQYF
TRBJ2-1 | TRBV3-1 | TRBD2 | - | TGTGCCAGCAGCCAAGTGTTTGGCGGGAGTGTTAATGAGCAGTTCTTC | CASSQVFGGSVNEQFF
TRBJ1-4 | TRBV12-3/TRBV12-4 | - | - | TGTGCCAGCAGGTTCATGGGGCGCGGAGAAAAACTGTTTTTT | CASRFMGRGEKLFF
TRBJ2-2 | TRBV6-1 | - | few | TGTGCCAGCAGTGAATGGGCAGGGGCCGGGGAGCTGTTTTTT | CASSEWAGAGELFF
TRBJ2-5 | TRBV20-1 | TRBD2 | - | TGCAGTGCTAGCGCTAGCGGCCTTCAAGAGACCCAGTACTTC | CSASASGLQETQYF
TRBJ1-5 | TRBV20-1 | - | many | TGCAGTGCTAGTAGTGGGCTCCAAGCCCAGAATCAGCCCCAGCATTTT | CSASSGLQAQNQPQHF
TRBJ1-2 | TRBV12-3/TRBV12-4 | - | many | TGTGCCAGCAGCCCAATCGGGGGCTATGGCTACACCTTC | CASSPIGGYGYTF
TRBJ2-3 | TRBV20-1 | TRBD2 | many | TGCAGTGCTCCCCGACTAGCGGGAGTTATAGATACGCAGTATTTT | CSAPRLAGVIDTQYF